Below, one T cell receptor beta chain is given with its context. The specificity of this receptor is unknown. Nothing much larger sits one base from this clone, and base qualities are not available. The data were taken from a study of graft-versus-host responses after intestinal transplantation (dated by TCRdb to about 2021). The study in broad terms: The transplants that recipients got were multivisceral, liver-intestinal, or isolated intestinal. Anti-thymocyte globulin induction was given to all recipients, followed by maintenance tacrolimus and steroids for about 3 years. After intestinal transplantation, graft-versus-host and host-versus-graft alloreactive T cell clones in the graft, circulation and bone marrow were tracked using bulk TCR-beta CDR3 sequencing. To identify alloreactive clones, pre-transplant mixed lymphocyte reaction products were sequenced and then compared with unstimulated pre-transplant donor and recipient T cells. The cohort enrolled fewer than 25 intestinal transplant recipients including one retransplant, and a few patients lacking pretransplant specimens were excluded. Donor T cell macrochimerism was defined as a peak of at least 4% donor T cells among recipient peripheral blood mononuclear cells. Rather than going through the commercial service, samples from a few later patients were sequenced in-house on an Illumina MiSeq and processed with MiXCR.

The time point label of this sample denotes: cells obtained before transplantation from donor or recipient. CD3+CD4+ and CD3+CD8+ populations were FACS-sorted from unstimulated pre-transplant donor and recipient cells taken from spleen or lymph nodes. Looking up the germline V gene yields CDR1 SGHTA and CDR2 FQGNSA. The CDR3, from cysteine to phenylalanine, totals 12 residues. Left in the record is the CDR3 DNA by itself, 36 bases read in frame from the first base. V lost 4 bases and J lost 4 bases; the stretch between them is 6 bases long. Beyond this particular receptor, the publication reports: GvH clones were detected in recipient bone marrow, and some appeared earlier in ileal mucosa or blood, consistent with an intestinal mucosal origin. Conclusions were limited by the relatively low number and heterogeneity of intestinal transplant patients. Early after transplant, peak levels of circulating GvH clones were found to be associated with declines in HvG clones. High GvH to HvG T cell clonal ratios were observed in the allografts of patients with donor T cell macrochimerism.

Libraries were prepared through the immunoSEQ multiplex PCR assay. For most patients, genomic DNA was isolated using the Qiagen DNeasy Blood and Tissue Kit and was shipped frozen to Adaptive Biotechnologies for TCR sequencing. For most patients, genomic DNA was subjected to high-throughput TCR-beta CDR3 sequencing by Adaptive Biotechnologies. Per the authors' processing: Adaptive's ImmunoSEQ software supplied the TCR sequencing data for roughly 17 patients, while MiXCR and VDJtools were used to process a few other patients. CD4 versus CD8 sorting errors were corrected by removing sequences found in both subsets at a frequency ratio below 5:1. CDR3 nucleotide sequences shared by donor and recipient were removed because the origin of these sequences could not be assigned. At least 2-fold expansion over unstimulated cells and a minimum CFSE-low frequency of 0.002% (template counts) or 0.001% (read counts) were required for clones to be classified as alloreactive. Mappable clones were those detected in sequenced pre-transplant spleen, lymph node, or MLR CFSE-low populations of the donor or recipient. Cumulative frequency of alloreactive clones was calculated as a percentage of all sequences weighted by copy number. TCRdb re-hosts the immuneACCESS table, in-frame sequences only. Its copies lack some clones; in the studies checked, an unresolved V gene accounts for under half of them, and the cause for the rest is not known. The V and J calls and clone size are taken from that table; D and trimming were inferred from the DNA. This sample is represented by 110,000 to 150,000 clones; over 90% of them were singletons. Roughly 0.19% of the sample is taken by the ten largest.

This sequence uses TRBV7-2 and TRBJ2-3; no confident D gene assignment can be made. Sample: unstimulated CD4+ T cells sorted from spleen or lymph node cells, taken before intestinal transplant. The TCR was taken from a human donor who received an intestinal transplant. The nucleotides are TGTGCCAGCAGCTCAAAATCAGATACGCAGTATTTT. The encoded protein is CASSSKSDTQYF.